This T cell receptor (beta chain) comes out of a study of T cells expressing NK-cell markers. On the study more broadly: Sorted CD3+CD56+NKG2C+, CD3+CD56+NKG2C- and CD3+CD56-NKG2C+ T-cell subsets were beta-chain profiled.

The CDR3 extends over 13 amino acids. In germline, CDR1 is SGHRS, CDR2 YFSETQ. Study-level results: Top CD8+ clonotypes included the dominant CD3+CD56+NKG2C+ clonotypes in 5 or 6 donors.

Each CDR3 protein gets one entry in TCRdb, which reprocessed the 5' RACE reads and gives no DNA. With roughly 15,000 distinct CDR3 sequences in the sample, the ten largest clones hold approximately 56%. To note about this clonotype: Antigen: not known.

Sequences were obtained from blood T cells: a sorted CD56 or NKG2C T cell subset, CD4+ or CD8+ T cells, or bulk PBMC T cells (not recorded which). The rearrangement links TRBV5-1 to TRBJ1-1. The sequence derives from a man aged 18-75 years in good health. CDR3 in amino acids: CASSSGEVDEAFF.